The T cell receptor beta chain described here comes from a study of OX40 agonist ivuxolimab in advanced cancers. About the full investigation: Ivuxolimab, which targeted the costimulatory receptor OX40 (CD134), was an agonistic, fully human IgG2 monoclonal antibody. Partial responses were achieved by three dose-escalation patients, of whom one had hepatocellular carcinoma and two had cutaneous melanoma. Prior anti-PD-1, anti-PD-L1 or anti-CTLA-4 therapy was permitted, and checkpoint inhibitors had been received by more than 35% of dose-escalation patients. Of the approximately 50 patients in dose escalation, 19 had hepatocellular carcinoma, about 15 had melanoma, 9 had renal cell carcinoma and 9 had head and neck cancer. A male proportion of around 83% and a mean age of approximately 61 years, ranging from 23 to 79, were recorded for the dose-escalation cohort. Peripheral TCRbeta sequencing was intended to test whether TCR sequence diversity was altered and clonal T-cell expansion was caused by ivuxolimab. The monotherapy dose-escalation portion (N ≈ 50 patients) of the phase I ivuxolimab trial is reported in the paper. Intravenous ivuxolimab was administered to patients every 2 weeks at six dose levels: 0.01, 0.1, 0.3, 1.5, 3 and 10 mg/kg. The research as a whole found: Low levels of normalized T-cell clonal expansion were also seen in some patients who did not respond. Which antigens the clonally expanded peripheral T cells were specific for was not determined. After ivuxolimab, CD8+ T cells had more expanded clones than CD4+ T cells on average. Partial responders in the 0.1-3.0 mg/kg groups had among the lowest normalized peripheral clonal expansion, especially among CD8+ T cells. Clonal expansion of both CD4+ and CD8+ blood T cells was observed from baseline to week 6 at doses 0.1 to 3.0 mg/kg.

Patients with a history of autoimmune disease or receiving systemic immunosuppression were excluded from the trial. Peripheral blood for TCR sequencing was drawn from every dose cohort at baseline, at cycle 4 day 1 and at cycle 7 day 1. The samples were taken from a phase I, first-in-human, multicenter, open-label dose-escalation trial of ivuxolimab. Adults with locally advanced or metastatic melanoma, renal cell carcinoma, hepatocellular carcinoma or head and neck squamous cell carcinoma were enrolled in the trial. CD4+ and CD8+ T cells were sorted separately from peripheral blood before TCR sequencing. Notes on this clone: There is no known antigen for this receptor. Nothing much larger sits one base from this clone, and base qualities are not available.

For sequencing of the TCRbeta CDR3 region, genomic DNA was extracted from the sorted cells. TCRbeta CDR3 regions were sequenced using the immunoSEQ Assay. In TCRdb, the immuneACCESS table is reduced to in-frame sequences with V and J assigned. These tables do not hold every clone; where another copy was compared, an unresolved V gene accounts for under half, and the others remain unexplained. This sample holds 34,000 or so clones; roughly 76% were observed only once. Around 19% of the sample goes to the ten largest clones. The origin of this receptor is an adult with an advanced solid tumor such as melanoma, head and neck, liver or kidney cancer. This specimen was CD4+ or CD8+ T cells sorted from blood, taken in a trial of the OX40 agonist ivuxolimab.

The CDR3 sequence is CASSESAANTGELFF. Here is the DNA: TGCGCCAGCAGTGAAAGCGCGGCGAACACCGGGGAGCTGTTTTTT. Here the chain combines TRBV10-2 and TRBJ2-2, with the D gene too uncertain to name. V is shortened by 3 bases, J by 0 bases, and the region joining them spans 8 bases. Inclusive of the bounding cysteine and phenylalanine, the CDR3 is 15 residues long. Only CDR3 DNA is held: 45 bases, read in frame from base 1. The germline V gene provides CDR1 WSHSY and CDR2 SAAADI.